The present T cell receptor beta chain was sequenced within a study of cytomegalovirus exposure and HLA in healthy donors (dated by TCRdb to 2015 to 2018). At the level of the whole study: An earlier analysis of some 550 of the donors reported 250 to 300 Gb of sequence data and 120 million or so unique TCR beta sequences from 150 million to 200 million T cells. Besides the first cohort of roughly 700 subjects, a separate validation cohort made up of roughly 120 different subjects was used. Both class I and class II loci were covered by HLA typing, at four-digit resolution. A later genetic analysis took genome-wide SNP genotypes for about three fifths of the roughly 670 donors and used that subset as a discovery cohort. Of the roughly 420 genotyped donors, 75% to 85% were placed in the genetic ancestry cluster associated with self-reported Caucasian donors. About 310 gigabases of sequencing data and 70 million to 100 million unique TCR sequences were included in an early release covering over 600 HLA-typed donors. The study used immunosequencing to profile the T cell repertoires of 666 subjects and linked those repertoires to cytomegalovirus serostatus. Among over 350 genotyped donors of the cohort, an average of approximately 230,000 unique TCR beta nucleotide sequences were sequenced per donor, roughly a sixth of them non-productive. Donor age, sex, ethnicity and CMV serostatus were collected together with the repertoire data. Every repertoire in the discovery cohort had been generated on one and the same sequencing platform. Four or five DR-DQ haplotypes were handled as single units for association and clustering because linkage in the cohort was strong. In the later analysis, no new phenotypic data were used to find candidate immune exposures; instead, reliance was placed on TCR beta sequences and their occurrence across donors. A later analysis re-examined previously published TCR beta repertoires from hundreds of donors and added high-resolution HLA genotyping to investigate patterns of TCR occurrence. An earlier analysis of around 580 of the donors used high-throughput TCR beta sequencing to judge whether each TCR beta V gene segment behaved as functional or pseudogenic. The number of typed donors differed by locus: about 629-630 for A, B, C, DRB1 and DQB1; some 500 for DQA1; around 610 for DPA1; and about 450 for DPB1. To predict cytomegalovirus infection status, the study combined high-throughput TCR immunosequencing, statistical association of individual TCRs with disease status, and machine learning. The study was designed to test whether signatures of past pathogen exposure could be identified by cataloging public T cell receptors.

In total, around 600 healthy bone marrow donors made up the cohort. Cohort members were all nominally healthy when sampled, although unrecorded immune exposures were likely present. The donor was CMV seropositive and was included in the group of almost 300 seropositive cohort members. A peripheral blood sample was collected from each donor, and TCR beta sequencing was performed on peripheral blood mononuclear cells. The Qiagen DNeasy Blood Extraction Kit was used to extract genomic DNA from the blood cell samples. As to this clone: What this receptor recognizes is not known. There are no base qualities to consult, and no much larger clone falls within one base.

Overall study outcomes, separate from this receptor: A further reported finding was that TCR beta sequences accurately predicted the HLA-A and HLA-B alleles for most subjects in the first cohort. A later analysis associated approximately 17,000 TCR beta sequences with specific HLA alleles at a false discovery rate of 0.05. When HLA alleles, especially DR and DQ, strongly co-occurred, attributing TCR associations to individual alleles was difficult. Linkage disequilibrium might explain the correlated functional status among segregating V segments, but an unknown experimental factor could not be excluded. An association between a missense DCLRE1C variant and V-gene and J-gene trimming of TCR beta chains was found in a later genetic analysis and replicated in an independent cohort. Only TCR beta chains were sequenced in this cohort, and the absence of alpha or paired-chain data limited detectable features. A later analysis found that most CMV-associated TCR beta chains appeared HLA-restricted, with HLA associations seemingly driven largely by CMV exposure. Presence/absence analyses assumed roughly uniform sequencing depth across donors, an assumption that may not hold. Compared with equally common non-associated chains, HLA-associated TCR beta chains in a later analysis were more clonally expanded and had lower generation probabilities. In vitro tests confirmed that a few of the cytomegalovirus-associated TCR beta chains recognize cytomegalovirus antigens. Several of the top co-occurrence clusters appeared to be linked to parvovirus B19, influenza, CMV and Epstein-Barr virus, according to a later analysis. Because some donors lacked HLA typing at each locus, the association tests relied only on the typed subset. A total of about 150 TCR beta chains were listed by the study as associated with cytomegalovirus. In both the original and validation cohorts, the classifier was reported to diagnose cytomegalovirus status with high specificity and sensitivity. A cluster of highly shared sequence variants was judged likely to be a technical artifact of the sequencing pipeline. The authors suggested that the approach could potentially be generalized to other disease states and immunological phenotypes. According to a later analysis, TCR association rates differed among HLA loci, with DRB1 alleles showing the most associated TCRs and HLA-C alleles showing the fewest. A later genetic analysis reported fewer N-insertions in productive TCRs among donors in an Asian-associated ancestry cluster than the 666-donor mean. CMV serostatus was the only immune exposure information available for the cohort. The earlier analysis of 587 of the donors excluded 15 to 20 rarely observed V segments, including chromosome 9 orphons, because counts were too low. In an earlier analysis of some 500 of the donors, most TCR beta V segments appeared in productive rearrangements about 90% or about 30% of the time, broadly matching IMGT annotations. Because the 87-base-pair reads could not distinguish some IMGT-functional V segments, including TRBV6-2 and TRBV6-3, those segments were excluded. Most TCR sequences were observed very rarely across donors, whereas some public TCRs were present in many individuals.

Libraries were built with the immunoSEQ multiplex PCR assay. For the multiplex PCR, a mixture combining 60 forward primers for TCR Vbeta segments and 13 reverse primers for TCR Jbeta segments was used. A multiplex PCR assay on genomic DNA amplified the CDR3 region of rearranged TCR beta genes. On the Illumina HiSeq System, the amplified TCR beta libraries were sequenced as 87-base-pair reads. The paper's processing steps were these. In a later analysis, tens of millions of unique TCR beta chains were counted across the roughly 700 repertoires, and roughly 11 million of these chains were shared by at least two donors. Raw reads were error-corrected and collapsed into unique sequences by a nearest-neighbor algorithm in which closely related sequences were merged to remove PCR and sequencing errors. To assign V, D and J gene segments, CDR3 sequences were aligned to IMGT reference sequences. Each retained sequence needed at least a six-nucleotide match to both a V gene segment and a J gene segment. Rearrangements were classified as productive when the CDR3 lacked stop codons and remained in frame with V and J, and all other rearrangements were classified as non-productive. CDR3 was defined according to IMGT convention as the region running from the second conserved V-encoded cysteine to the conserved J-encoded phenylalanine. The earlier analysis of about 570 of the donors excluded any sequence lacking an unambiguous match to a single V gene segment. An earlier analysis of fewer than 750 of the donors called V segments functional above 56.7% productive rearrangements and segregating when the between-donor standard deviation exceeded 5%. A statistical classification framework was built to diagnose cytomegalovirus status from the catalog of TCR beta chain sequences. In a later analysis, V and J genes were assigned by comparing TCR nucleotide sequences against IMGT/GENE-DB human TR gene sequences. The TCRdist pipeline was used in a later analysis to assign CDR3 sequences and most-parsimonious VDJ recombination scenarios. In a later analysis, each TCR beta chain was defined by its CDR3 amino acid sequence together with its V-gene family, and reads lacking a unique V-gene family were excluded. To address suspected cross-contamination and a sequencing artifact, a later analysis removed roughly 640 highly shared, low-generation-probability nucleotide sequences. In a later analysis, a clonal expansion index was calculated for each public chain from normalized within-repertoire ranks of inferred template counts. In a later analysis, generation probabilities were computed using a VDJ recombination model fitted to out-of-frame rearrangements, and the results were checked against IGoR. Hypergeometric tests were used in a later analysis to score TCR-TCR, TCR-HLA and TCR-CMV co-occurrence, with a repertoire-size bias correction applied to the TCR pairs. In a later analysis, false discovery rates were estimated by permuting HLA or CMV assignments 20 times. In a later analysis, co-occurring TCRs were grouped with DBSCAN, and TCRdist sequence similarity was added when clustering was performed within HLA-allele-positive subsets. Repertoires with fewer than 30,000 or more than 120,000 public chains were left out of co-occurrence clustering, as were about five repertoires with anomalous nucleotide sharing. This immuneACCESS table, as held by TCRdb, lists in-frame sequences with V and J called but not all clones. Of the missing ones, under half trace to an unresolved V gene in checked studies; the others have no known cause. For V, J and clone size, that table is used; D and trimming come from the DNA. This sample lists some 170,000 clones; around 76% were detected once. The ten largest clones add up to approximately 1.5% of the sample.

The germline V gene encodes CDR1 MDHEN and CDR2 SYDVKM. The CDR3 runs 14 residues from the cysteine to the phenylalanine. Solely the CDR3 DNA is kept, with 42 bases framed from the first base. Ends trimmed: V by 5 bases, J by 9 bases; bases unmatched to a gene: 10. Here the chain combines TRBV28 and TRBJ1-5, with TRBD1 matching 7 junction bases. The sample taken for sequencing was PBMCs. The receptor comes from a girl under 18 in good health and CMV-seropositive. The nucleotide sequence is given as TGTGCCAGCAGTCCAACAGGGGTTGCTCGGCCCCAGCATTTT. Translation gives CASSPTGVARPQHF.